Presented here are 27 T cell receptor beta chains from one specimen sequenced in a study of blood T cells in healthy people across ages. The second PCR ran about 6 to 12 cycles with a sample-barcoded 5' primer and J-beta primers. TCRdb re-analysed the 5' RACE reads in MiXCR, keeping a single row per CDR3 protein. The sample consists of roughly 1,000,000 distinct CDR3 sequences, under 30% of them appearing once. This sample also appeared in a second study, on T cells of mothers and their children.

The sequencing input was blood. Receptor source: a girl aged 2-10 years in good health.

This sequence joins TRBV10-3 and TRBJ2-3, with 7 positions matching TRBD2. This CDR3 comprises 16 residues. The V and J ends lost 3 bases and 4 bases, in that order; junction bases with no gene match: 10. Germline assignment: CDR1 ENHRY and CDR2 SYGVKD. The DNA of the CDR3 is TGTGCCATCAGTGACAGTCTAGCGGCCATTTCAGATACGCAGTATTTT. Residues: CAISDSLAAISDTQYF.

Note on this clonotype: Since a much larger clone is just one base distant, this may be a read error. This chain joins TRBV20-1 and TRBJ2-2, with 7 bases fitting TRBD2. The CDR3 is made up of 16 amino acids. CDR1 and CDR2 (germline): DFQATT, SNEGSKA (reference sequence). For the CDR3, the DNA is TGCAGTGCTAGAGATAGGCAAGCGGGGCTCACCGGGGGGCTGTTTTTT. Its protein product is CSARDRQAGLTGGLFF.

This clonotype was detected only a few times. This sequence joins TRBV12-3 or TRBV12-4 and TRBJ2-2, with TRBD1 matching 10 bases. The CDR3 spans 15 residues. The junction had 0 bases not matched to a gene; V was cut back by 3 bases and J by 2 bases. The CDR3 DNA sequence: TGTGCCAGCAGTTTGACAGGGGGCAACACCGGGGAGCTGTTTTTT. Amino acid sequence: CASSLTGGNTGELFF.

This clonotype was detected a few times. The rearrangement joins TRBV6-5 to TRBJ2-5, with 9 bases matching TRBD2. This CDR3 has 13 residues. V gave up 6 bases and J gave up 5 bases; unmatched junction bases: 4. Germline-derived CDR1 and CDR2 are MNHEY and SVGAGI. The CDR3 sequence: CASRREGLETQYF. CDR3 DNA: TGTGCCAGCAGGCGGGAGGGGTTGGAGACCCAGTACTTC.

There are a few counts of this clonotype. The V call is TRBV6-5, the J call TRBJ2-3; D gene uncertain. V was pared by 7 bases and J by 2 bases, with 16 bases between. Germline V CDR1 and CDR2: MNHEY, SVGAGI. The CDR3 spans 15 residues. CDR3: CASTKAMLDTDTQYF. Here the CDR3 DNA reads TGTGCCAGCACAAAAGCGATGTTGGACACAGATACGCAGTATTTT.

The sample holds a few counts of this clonotype. The rearrangement links TRBV5-1 to TRBJ1-6, with no clear D. The V end lost 7 bases, the J end lost 15 bases, and 20 bases lay between the germline ends. Per the germline V gene, CDR1 is SGHRS and CDR2 is YFSETQ. The CDR3 has 13 residues. CDR3 sequence: CASALSGVNFLHF. CDR3 bases: TGCGCCAGCGCCCTATCCGGGGTGAATTTCCTCCACTTT.

This clonotype was seen more than once but under ten times. The V and J genes are TRBV11-2 and TRBJ2-5; 9 bases are shared with TRBD2. Gene TRBJ2-7 matches the end of the DNA better, so the J call may be wrong. This CDR3 region has 15 residues. Germline values: CDR1 SGHAT, CDR2 FQNNGV. The CDR3 reads CASSSLAGSDYEQYF. The CDR3 nucleotides read TGTGCCAGCAGCTCCCTAGCGGGGTCCGACTACGAGCAGTACTTC.

The CDR3: CSAATIQGATDTQYF. DNA for the CDR3: TGCAGTGCTGCCACAATACAGGGGGCAACAGATACGCAGTATTTT. This chain links TRBV20-1 with TRBJ2-3; 9 bases are a match to TRBD1. The CDR3 runs 15 residues. V lost 5 bases to trimming and J lost 3 bases; unmatched junction nucleotides: 9. Germline loops: CDR1 DFQATT, CDR2 SNEGSKA (reference sequence).

The table lists this clonotype with a few counts. CDR3 amino acids: CASKLGSSYEQYF. For the CDR3, the DNA is TGTGCCAGCAAGTTGGGTAGCTCCTACGAGCAGTACTTC. The genes are TRBV27 and TRBJ2-7; D is uncertain. The germline CDR1 and CDR2 sequences are MNHEY and SMNVEV (reference sequence). This CDR3 is built from 13 residues. The germline V and J ends were trimmed by 7 bases and 0 bases, with 10 bases remaining between them.

This clonotype occurred a few times. This sequence joins TRBV10-3 and TRBJ2-3, with unresolved D. Between the trimmed V and J ends, which lost 7 bases and 2 bases, there was a span of 19 bases. The CDR3 is made up of 16 amino acids. Germline V gene sequence: CDR1 ENHRY, CDR2 SYGVKD. The CDR3 DNA is TGTGCCATCATACCAGCCACCCCCTTCCACACAGATACGCAGTATTTT. It encodes CAIIPATPFHTDTQYF.

This clonotype has more than one count but fewer than ten. This chain connects TRBV10-3 to TRBJ1-5; maybe TRBD1 (5 bases). This CDR3 is 16 amino acids long. V was pared by 0 bases and J by 6 bases, with 15 bases between. Germline V gene data show CDR1 as ENHRY and CDR2 as SYGVKD. The CDR3 DNA sequence: TGTGCCATCAGTGAGTCGGGAGGGGCTGACAGTCAGCCCCAGCATTTT. Residues: CAISESGGADSQPQHF.

The chain is built from TRBV7-2 and TRBJ1-1; perhaps TRBD1 as D (6 bases). Trimming removed 2 bases from V and 4 bases from J, with 14 bases in between. Per germline, CDR1 SGHTA and CDR2 FQGNSA. The CDR3 loop spans 15 amino acids. CDR3 in DNA: TGTGCCAGCAGCTTACCAAAAACAGGGAGCACTGAAGCTTTCTTT. This gives the protein CASSLPKTGSTEAFF.

This rearrangement joins TRBV7-2 to TRBJ1-5; D uncertain. V was trimmed by 8 bases and J by 1 base, leaving 6 bases between them. CDR3 length: 12 amino acids. Germline values: CDR1 SGHTA, CDR2 FQGNSA. The CDR3 reads CASGDSNQPQHF. The CDR3 DNA follows: TGTGCCAGCGGTGACAGCAATCAGCCCCAGCATTTT. The full variable domain, its missing parts supplied by reference TRBV7-2 and TRBJ1-5, is GAGVSQSPSNKVTEKGKDVELRCDPISGHTALYWYRQSLGQGLEFLIYFQGNSAPDKSGLPSDRFSAERTGGSVSTLTIQRTQQEDSAVYLCASGDSNQPQHFGDGTRLSIL.

This clonotype was counted a few times. This rearrangement joins TRBV7-2 to TRBJ2-2; 8 bases are a match to TRBD2. V lost 5 bases, J lost 3 bases, and 8 bases stayed unmatched. Germline V gene sequence: CDR1 SGHTA, CDR2 FQGNSA. This CDR3 has 16 amino acids. The CDR3 coding sequence is TGTGCCAGCAGCCCCGGACTAGCAGGTTACACCGGGGAGCTGTTTTTT. It encodes CASSPGLAGYTGELFF.

This clonotype has only a few counts. The chain joins TRBV2 to TRBJ2-1; tentatively, D is TRBD1 or TRBD2 (5 bases each). V was cut by 10 bases and J by 5 bases, with 18 bases left in between. Germline CDR1 is SNHLY and CDR2 is FYNNEI. This CDR3 is 14 amino acids long. CDR3 DNA sequence: TGTGCCAACACCGGGACGGGGTCTAACAATGAGCAGTTCTTC. Translated, it gives CANTGTGSNNEQFF. Together with reference TRBV2 and TRBJ2-1, the CDR3 gives the full variable domain: EPEVTQTPSHQVTQMGQEVILRCVPISNHLYFYWYRQILGQKVEFLVSFYNNEISEKSEIFDDQFSVERPDGSNFTLKIRSTKLEDSAMYFCANTGTGSNNEQFFGPGTRLTVL.

Only a few counts were recorded for this clonotype. This chain joins TRBV3-1 and TRBJ2-7; D is uncertain. The V gene lost 1 base and the J gene lost 5 bases, with 12 bases spanning the gap. The CDR3 is 14 residues long. Per the germline V gene, CDR1 is LGHDT and CDR2 is YNNKEL (reference sequence). The CDR3 loop reads CASSQVISGHEQYF. The DNA for the CDR3 is TGTGCCAGCAGCCAAGTTATCAGTGGACACGAGCAGTACTTC.

This clonotype turned up a few times. V is TRBV20-1 and J is TRBJ2-7; unclear D gene. In germline, CDR1 is DFQATT, CDR2 SNEGSKA (reference sequence). V lost 0 bases, J lost 4 bases, and 16 bases lay in between. The CDR3 sequence is 15 residues long. CDR3 loop: CSAREVSSVPYEQYF. The CDR3 DNA follows: TGCAGTGCTAGAGAGGTCTCGTCTGTACCTTACGAGCAGTACTTC.

This clonotype was detected ten times or more. The rearrangement links TRBV7-3 to TRBJ2-7; TRBD1 matches at 7 bases. Germline trimming cut 5 bases from V and 5 bases from J; bases unmatched to any gene: 12. This CDR3 is 15 amino acids long. CDR1 and CDR2 (germline): SGHTA, FQGTGA. This CDR3 is CASSPSGQSFNEQYF. The DNA for the CDR3 is TGTGCCAGCAGCCCATCGGGACAGTCCTTTAACGAGCAGTACTTC.

The table lists this clonotype with a few counts. The CDR3, as DNA: TGCAGTGCTAGACGGAGCCGACGTACTAGCACAGATACGCAGTATTTT. This gives the protein CSARRSRRTSTDTQYF. J is TRBJ2-3 and V is TRBV20-1; D is unresolved. CDR1 and CDR2 (germline): DFQATT, SNEGSKA (reference sequence). CDR3 size: 16 residues. Between the trimmed V and J ends, which lost 2 bases and 0 bases, there was a span of 15 bases.

This sequence joins TRBV10-3 and TRBJ2-1, with 13 nucleotides matching TRBD2. The CDR3 length is 17 residues. After removal of 3 bases from V and 6 bases from J, the junction contained 8 bases not matched to a gene. Germline CDR1 and CDR2: ENHRY and SYGVKD. The CDR3 loop reads CAISETQLAGGLNEQFF. For the CDR3, the DNA is TGTGCCATCAGTGAAACCCAACTAGCGGGAGGGCTCAATGAGCAGTTCTTC.

The genes are TRBV29-1 and TRBJ1-1, with TRBD1 matching over 7 bases. The ends lost 4 bases at V and 3 bases at J; junction bases unmatched: 8. CDR1 is SQVTM, CDR2 ANQGSEA, per germline. This CDR3 contains 14 residues. The CDR3 sequence: CSVGQGGGYTEAFF. The CDR3 coding sequence is TGCAGCGTTGGACAGGGCGGAGGGTACACTGAAGCTTTCTTT. The full variable domain, in which reference TRBV29-1 and TRBJ1-1 provide the parts outside the CDR3, is SAVISQKPSRDICQRGTSLTIQCQVDSQVTMMFWYRQQPGQSLTLIATANQGSEATYESGFVIDKFPISRPNLTFSTLTVSNMSPEDSSIYLCSVGQGGGYTEAFFGQGTRLTVV.

This clonotype was seen just once. J is TRBJ2-2 and V is TRBV6-6; D remains ambiguous. Germline lookup yields CDR1 MNHNY and CDR2 SVGAGI (reference sequence). V lost 7 bases and J 1 base, leaving 10 bases between the germline ends. The CDR3 has 14 amino acids. The CDR3 DNA is TGTGCCAGCACCAAGATCTGGAACACCGGGGAGCTGTTTTTT. This encodes CASTKIWNTGELFF.

The chain uses TRBV20-1 and TRBJ2-5, with 7 bases identical to TRBD2. V lost 0 bases and J lost 2; bases outside the gene matches: 6. Germline CDR1 DFQATT, CDR2 SNEGSKA (reference sequence). The CDR3 has 15 amino acids. CDR3 sequence (DNA): TGCAGTGCTAGAGATTTCCTAGCGGTACAAGAGACCCAGTACTTC. It translates to CSARDFLAVQETQYF.

This clonotype has more than one count but fewer than ten. The genes are TRBV6-6 and TRBJ2-2; D unresolved. Trimming stripped 0 bases from V and 6 bases from J, with 5 bases between. The CDR3 loop spans 13 amino acids. From germline, CDR1 is MNHNY and CDR2 SVGAGI (reference sequence). CDR3 sequence (DNA): TGTGCCAGCAGTTACTCGGACCCCGGGGAGCTGTTTTTT. This codes for CASSYSDPGELFF.

The V call is TRBV14, the J call TRBJ1-2; D unresolved. The CDR3 extends over 15 amino acids. V dropped 0 bases and J dropped 1 base, with 9 bases sitting between them. Germline loops: CDR1 SGHDN, CDR2 FVKESK. The CDR3 sequence is CASSQEVQFNYGYTF. CDR3 coding DNA: TGTGCCAGCAGCCAAGAGGTTCAATTTAACTATGGCTACACCTTC.

In its sample, this clonotype was seen a few times. The chain links TRBV2 to TRBJ2-5, with TRBD1 as a possible D gene (7 bases). The CDR3 runs to 19 residues. CDR1 and CDR2 (germline): SNHLY, FYNNEI. V lost 7 bases and J lost 1, with 28 bases in between. The DNA for the CDR3 is TGTGCCAGCAAGATAGGAGGGGGCGTCACAATTTACGCCCAAGAGACCCAGTACTTC. Amino acid sequence: CASKIGGGVTIYAQETQYF.

This clonotype came up many times. CDR3 protein: CASSASTGFAEAFF. The DNA of the CDR3 is TGTGCCAGCAGTGCGTCGACAGGGTTTGCTGAAGCTTTCTTT. This rearrangement joins TRBV6-5 to TRBJ1-1; 7 nucleotides match TRBD1. The V and J ends lost 5 bases and 6 bases, in that order; junction bases with no gene match: 9. The germline gives CDR1 MNHEY, CDR2 SVGAGI. CDR3 size: 14 residues.